The source of this T cell receptor (beta chain) is a study of blood T cell repertoires in COVID-19. Turning to the study itself: T cells, B-cell-depleted T cells, or PBMCs provided the cDNA or gDNA that served as material.

This clone was found a few times. V was clipped by 5 bases and J by 8 bases, with 16 bases between them. Per germline, CDR1 SGHVS and CDR2 FQNEAQ. The CDR3 extends over 15 amino acids. Participants, about 18 to 89 years old, spanned around 26 US areas. The study assigned cohorts using participant-reported clinical history. Under the authors' procedure: The authors estimated nucleated cell counts from reference gene primer amplification. The data were produced by immunoSEQ multiplex PCR, yet TCRdb's version contains in-frame clones alone and is incomplete. D and trimming come from the DNA, and the V and J calls and clone size come from that table. Here the sample spans some 200,000 clones, about 89% being singletons.

The chain is built from TRBV7-8 and TRBJ1-6; D uncertain. This TCR was recovered from a woman aged 18-30 years who had recovered from COVID-19. The sequenced material came from PBMCs or T cells enriched from blood (not recorded which). The CDR3 region is CASSPSSGFHSPLHF. The DNA for the CDR3 is TGTGCCAGCAGCCCGTCGTCAGGCTTTCATTCACCCCTCCACTTT.